Below, 8 T cell receptor beta chains from the same sample are listed, as sequenced in a study of T cells in Graves' hyperthyroidism and ophthalmopathy. Template material for amplifying TCR beta CDR3 regions consisted of RNA transcripts. In the first-round RT-PCR of the TCR CDR3, the HTBI primer set was used. TCRdb itself ran the multiplex PCR reads through MiXCR, one entry per CDR3 protein. The data contain approximately 620,000 distinct CDR3 sequences, approximately 15% of them singletons. Sequenced sample: blood. These receptors were taken from a woman aged 25 to 39 with Graves' hyperthyroidism that later progressed to Graves' ophthalmopathy.

Many counts were recorded for this clonotype. This chain joins TRBV20-1 and TRBJ1-3; perhaps TRBD1 as D (6 bases). The germline V and J ends were trimmed by 0 bases and 8 bases, with 17 bases remaining between them. The CDR3 has 15 amino acids. Germline V lookup: CDR1 DFQATT, CDR2 SNEGSKA (reference sequence). The CDR3 here is CSARDAGVGADTIYF. The CDR3 bases are TGCAGTGCTAGAGATGCCGGGGTGGGGGCAGACACCATATATTTT.

The table lists this clonotype with many counts. The DNA for the CDR3 is TGTGCTAGTGCCCCAGGGGGAGAGACCCAGTACTTC. It encodes CASAPGGETQYF. The J gene is TRBJ2-5, the V gene TRBV12-5, with 7 positions matching TRBD1. This CDR3 contains 12 residues. J lost 4 bases, V lost 7 bases, and 3 bases had no gene match. Germline V gene data show CDR1 as LGHNT and CDR2 as FRNRAP.

This clonotype was seen a handful of times. The chain has TRBV6-1 and TRBJ2-1; the D gene is possibly TRBD1 (6 bases). The CDR3 is 14 amino acids. V lost 10 bases and J lost 6, with 19 bases in between. Germline CDR1 reads MNHNS; CDR2 reads SASEGT. The CDR3 sequence is CATLPGEWSNEQFF. As DNA, the CDR3 is TGTGCCACCCTACCAGGGGAATGGAGCAATGAGCAGTTCTTC.

V gene TRBV19 combines with J gene TRBJ2-7; D may be TRBD2 (6 bases). CDR1 and CDR2 (germline): LNHDA, SQIVND (reference sequence). Trimming pared 4 bases from V and 0 bases from J, leaving 10 bases between. This CDR3 contains 14 residues. The DNA of the CDR3 is TGTGCCAGTAGTAAAGCGGGCCACTCCTACGAGCAGTACTTC. Its translation: CASSKAGHSYEQYF.

The sample holds many counts of this clonotype. This rearrangement joins TRBV7-2 to TRBJ2-3; 7 bases are shared with TRBD2. Germline lookup yields CDR1 SGHTA and CDR2 FQGNSA. After removal of 1 base from V and 0 bases from J, the junction contained 10 bases not matched to a gene. The CDR3 is made up of 18 amino acids. The CDR3 bases are TGTGCCAGCAGCTTAGGGGCTTTAGGACTAGATAGCACAGATACGCAGTATTTT. This sequence encodes CASSLGALGLDSTDTQYF.

This clonotype was counted ten times or more. The rearrangement uses TRBV10-3 and TRBJ2-5, with 8 bases that match TRBD2. There are 12 residues in the CDR3. CDR1 ENHRY and CDR2 SYGVKD come from the germline V gene. Germline trimming cut 11 bases from V and 3 bases from J; bases unmatched to any gene: 5. The CDR3 loop reads CASAGAEETQYF. The CDR3 bases are TGTGCCTCAGCGGGGGCCGAAGAGACCCAGTACTTC.

The V call is TRBV7-2, the J call TRBJ2-5; maybe TRBD1 (5 bases). The V end lost 4 bases, the J end lost 5 bases, and 11 bases lay between the germline ends. The CDR3 runs to 13 residues. CDR1 is SGHTA, CDR2 FQGNSA, per germline. The CDR3 loop reads CASSSGYGETQYF. The DNA for the CDR3 is TGTGCCAGCAGCTCAGGGTACGGGGAGACCCAGTACTTC.

This clonotype was picked up many times. This rearrangement joins TRBV5-1 to TRBJ2-1; possible D gene TRBD2, 5 bases. V dropped 7 bases and J dropped 7 bases, with 15 bases sitting between them. Germline V gene data show CDR1 as SGHRS and CDR2 as YFSETQ. CDR3 length: 13 residues. The CDR3: CASEGRVRNEQFF. The CDR3 DNA sequence: TGCGCCAGCGAGGGAAGGGTCAGGAATGAGCAGTTCTTC.